This passage covers 2 T cell receptor beta chains from one sample sequenced in a study of cytomegalovirus exposure and HLA in healthy donors. Both 60 Vbeta primers and 13 Jbeta primers went into the PCR. Libraries were prepared by immunoSEQ multiplex PCR; TCRdb keeps only in-frame clonotypes and omits some of them. The table shows roughly 130,000 clones, with 80% occurring only once. Sample: PBMCs. Receptors were obtained from a male donor in good health and CMV-seronegative.

V and J are TRBV5-1 and TRBJ2-3, with 9 bases identical to TRBD2. The V gene's germline CDR1 is SGHRS and CDR2 YFSETQ. CDR3 size: 15 residues. V was clipped by 9 bases and J by 0 bases; unmatched bases: 8. Written as DNA, the CDR3 is TGCGCCACCAATCCTAGCGGGGACAGCACAGATACGCAGTATTTT. This sequence encodes CATNPSGDSTDTQYF.

This chain connects TRBV6-5 to TRBJ2-1; the D gene is possibly TRBD1 (5 bases). V lost 0 bases and J 9 bases, leaving 15 bases between the germline ends. The germline V gene encodes CDR1 MNHEY and CDR2 SVGAGI. The CDR3 extends over 15 amino acids. Here the CDR3 DNA reads TGTGCCAGCAGTTACTCCTTTCCAGGGAAAGGTGAGCAGTTCTTC. This codes for CASSYSFPGKGEQFF.